Included here is one TCR beta chain sequence, with context. Its matching antigen is unknown. This CDR3 spans 16 amino acids. The germline CDR1 and CDR2 sequences are MNHNS and SASEGT. The V gene lost 3 bases and the J gene lost 0 bases, with 13 bases spanning the gap. Measured with immunoSEQ multiplex PCR; TCRdb has only the in-frame clones, and not every one. Of around 70,000 clones in the sample, roughly 87% were seen once. This record comes from a study of T cell responses to AZD1222 COVID-19 vaccine. Overall study findings and caveats: The donor group comprised mostly white British people and more females; the analysis possibly underestimated clonal diversity. Vaccination with two AZD1222 doses was followed by a rise in Spike-specific TCR breadth and depth. In the spike-specific TCR repertoire, nearly half reportedly target unmutated variant regions.

The receptor's source is an adult who received the AZD1222 COVID-19 vaccine. The specimen comprised peripheral blood, sampled 28 days after the second AZD1222 dose. The rearrangement joins TRBV6-1 to TRBJ2-3; no clear D. CDR3 loop: CASSDDARRSTDTQYF. In DNA, the CDR3 is TGTGCCAGCAGTGATGACGCTCGGCGGAGCACAGATACGCAGTATTTT.